The present T cell receptor (beta chain) was sequenced within a study of T cell responses to AZD1222 COVID-19 vaccine. Germline V CDR1 and CDR2: ENHRY, SYGVKD. This CDR3 comprises 14 residues. Trimming removed 3 bases from V and 0 bases from J, with 8 bases in between. Repertoires were generated with immunoSEQ multiplex PCR, while TCRdb's copy carries only in-frame clones and drops some. The sample includes roughly 100,000 clones, roughly 86% of them seen just once. J is TRBJ1-1 and V is TRBV10-3; no reliable D call. This TCR was recovered from an adult who received the MenACWY meningococcal vaccine as a control. This material consisted of peripheral blood, taken 28 days after the second dose of the MenACWY control vaccine. CDR3 sequence reads: CAISENGMNTEAFF. In DNA form, the CDR3 reads TGTGCCATCAGTGAAAACGGCATGAACACTGAAGCTTTCTTT.